The clone carrying this T cell receptor beta chain was observed once. Its antigen is unknown. This sample is part of a study of T cell responses to AZD1222 COVID-19 vaccine. Study-wide results and caveats: Unmutated variant regions reportedly attract nearly half of all spike-specific TCRs. A rise in Spike-specific TCR breadth and depth followed two AZD1222 doses. Baseline seropositivity characterized only six or seven AZD1222 recipients.

Sequencing was performed with immunoSEQ multiplex PCR; in TCRdb, only in-frame clones are kept and a portion is missing. Counted here are around 110,000 clones, 85% to 95% occurring once; the ten biggest clones make up approximately 5.6%. The germline V and J ends were trimmed by 0 bases and 9 bases, with 9 bases remaining between them. Germline V CDR1 and CDR2: PRHDT, FYEKMQ (reference sequence). This CDR3 spans 14 amino acids. The receptor comes from an adult who received the AZD1222 COVID-19 vaccine. This sample comprised peripheral blood, obtained 28 days after the second AZD1222 dose. The V gene is TRBV13, the J gene TRBJ1-6, with D uncertain. The CDR3 is CASSLGGNSSPLHF. In DNA form, the CDR3 reads TGTGCCAGCAGCTTAGGGGGGAATAGTTCACCCCTCCACTTT.